This T cell receptor (beta chain) was sequenced in a study of blood T cells in healthy people across ages. Across the whole study: T cells yielded about one barcoded beta molecule per two cells through template switching. Study observations and caveats: Naive and antigen-experienced cells could not be conclusively compared, given unsorted PBMCs.

Germline CDR1 and CDR2: MDHEN and SYDVKM. The CDR3 runs to 15 residues. V lost 7 bases to trimming and J lost 3 bases; unmatched junction nucleotides: 9. Next came a second PCR, run for roughly 7 to 12 cycles, which used a sample-barcoded 5' primer along with a J-beta primer mix. TCRdb analysed the 5' RACE reads with MiXCR anew, one entry per CDR3 protein. The profile shows some 320,000 distinct CDR3 sequences, 25% to 30% of them singletons. In the case of this clonotype: Its antigen is unknown.

The clonotype was recovered from a woman in her sixties or seventies in good health. This chain links TRBV28 with TRBJ2-1; 7 bases align to TRBD1. Sequenced: blood. DNA of the CDR3: TGTGCCAGCAAACCTTCAGGGGGTAACTACAATGAGCAGTTCTTC. It yields the protein CASKPSGGNYNEQFF.